Following are 8 T cell receptor beta chains from one sample sequenced in a study of identical twins. From the 5' RACE reads, TCRdb called clonotypes with MiXCR, one entry per CDR3 protein. Seen here are just over 500,000 distinct CDR3 sequences, around 20% observed once, and the top ten hold 0.75% to 0.95%. This same sample was also part of a study on T cells expressing NK-cell markers.

The sequenced sample consisted of CD4+ T cells sorted from blood. The receptor set was obtained from a woman under 30 in good health.

The chain has TRBV20-1 and TRBJ2-1, with D tentatively TRBD2 (5 bases). Germline V gene sequence: CDR1 DFQATT, CDR2 SNEGSKA (reference sequence). This CDR3 region has 12 residues. V lost 6 bases and J lost 9, with 15 bases in between. In DNA form, the CDR3 reads TGCAGTGCGGCGGGCGTAACGGCTGAGCAGTTCTTC. This gives the protein CSAAGVTAEQFF.

This clonotype was counted a few times. This chain connects TRBV4-3 to TRBJ1-1, with a tentative D call TRBD1 (6 bases). This CDR3 contains 13 residues. Per the germline V gene, CDR1 is LGHNA and CDR2 is YSLEER. V was trimmed by 3 bases and J by 11 bases, leaving 16 bases between them. The CDR3 DNA sequence: TGCGCCAGCAGCCATCAAAGGGGGGACTCCGCTTTCTTT. Translation: CASSHQRGDSAFF.

J is TRBJ2-7 and V is TRBV11-2; tentatively, D is TRBD1 or TRBD2 (7 bases each). CDR3 size: 15 residues. Germline V gives CDR1 SGHAT, CDR2 FQNNGV. Deletions cut 5 bases from V and 3 bases from J, with 17 bases between. DNA for the CDR3: TGTGCCAGCAGCGACCAGGGGGGGACCATCTACGAGCAGTACTTC. Its protein is CASSDQGGTIYEQYF.

V usage is TRBV13 and J usage is TRBJ2-7, with 10 bases that match TRBD1. The V and J ends lost 5 bases and 3 bases, in that order; junction bases with no gene match: 7. Germline CDR1 reads PRHDT; CDR2 reads FYEKMQ (reference sequence). The CDR3 is 15 amino acids. The CDR3 DNA follows: TGTGCCAGCAGCCCCCAGGGGACAGGGGACTACGAGCAGTACTTC. Translation gives CASSPQGTGDYEQYF.

This clonotype was counted ten times or more. The chain couples TRBV6-1 to TRBJ1-2; 8 positions match TRBD1. Germline V CDR1 and CDR2: MNHNS, SASEGT. The V segment lost 4 bases and the J segment 7 bases; nucleotides outside the gene matches: 5. CDR3 length equals 13 residues. The CDR3 is CASSVLTGVGYTF. The CDR3 DNA sequence: TGTGCCAGCAGTGTCTTGACAGGGGTTGGCTACACCTTC.

V and J are TRBV4-2 and TRBJ2-7; 8 nucleotides align to TRBD2. Germline-derived CDR1 and CDR2 are LGHNA and YNFKEQ. J was trimmed by 7 bases and V by 3 bases; bases with no gene match: 5. This CDR3 has 13 amino acids. This CDR3 reads CASSHPGGGEQYF. The CDR3 DNA reads as TGTGCCAGCAGCCATCCGGGGGGGGGTGAGCAGTACTTC.

The chain combines TRBV15 with TRBJ2-3; D is undetermined. Between the trimmed V and J ends, which lost 0 bases and 1 base, there was a span of 8 bases. The CDR3 contains 15 residues. The V gene's germline CDR1 is LNHNV and CDR2 YYDKDF (reference sequence). CDR3 nucleotide sequence: TGTGCCACCAGCAGAGAGCGGCAGGGCACAGATACGCAGTATTTT. It translates to CATSRERQGTDTQYF.

This clonotype was observed a few times. The chain joins TRBV4-1 to TRBJ2-1, with D maybe TRBD2 (5 bases). The CDR3 spans 16 residues. CDR1 is MGHRA and CDR2 is YSYEKL in the germline V gene. The ends were cut back, 0 bases at V and 5 bases at J, with 14 bases in the middle. CDR3 DNA: TGCGCCAGCAGCCAAGAACGGGGTGGACTCAACAATGAGCAGTTCTTC. Its translation: CASSQERGGLNNEQFF.